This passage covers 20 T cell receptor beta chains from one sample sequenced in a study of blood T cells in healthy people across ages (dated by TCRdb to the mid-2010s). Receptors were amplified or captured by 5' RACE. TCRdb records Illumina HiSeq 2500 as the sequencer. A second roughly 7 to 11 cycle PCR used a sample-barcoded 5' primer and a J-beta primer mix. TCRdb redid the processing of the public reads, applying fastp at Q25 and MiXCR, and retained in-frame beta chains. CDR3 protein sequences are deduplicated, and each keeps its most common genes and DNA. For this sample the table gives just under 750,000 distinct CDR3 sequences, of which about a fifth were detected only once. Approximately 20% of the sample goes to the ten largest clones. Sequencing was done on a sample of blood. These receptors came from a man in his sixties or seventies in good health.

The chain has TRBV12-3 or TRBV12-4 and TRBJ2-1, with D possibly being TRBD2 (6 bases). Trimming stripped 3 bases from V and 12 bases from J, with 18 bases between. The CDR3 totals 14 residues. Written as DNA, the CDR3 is TGTGCCAGCAGTTTGGGACCCAGGAGGGTCGGGCAGTTCTTC. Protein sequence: CASSLGPRRVGQFF.

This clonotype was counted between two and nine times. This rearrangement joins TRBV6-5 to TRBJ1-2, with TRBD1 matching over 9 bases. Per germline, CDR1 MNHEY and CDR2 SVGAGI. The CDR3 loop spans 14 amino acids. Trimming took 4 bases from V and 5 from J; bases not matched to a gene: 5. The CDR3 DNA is TGTGCCAGCAGTTGGCGGACAGGGGCTTATGGCTACACCTTC. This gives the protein CASSWRTGAYGYTF.

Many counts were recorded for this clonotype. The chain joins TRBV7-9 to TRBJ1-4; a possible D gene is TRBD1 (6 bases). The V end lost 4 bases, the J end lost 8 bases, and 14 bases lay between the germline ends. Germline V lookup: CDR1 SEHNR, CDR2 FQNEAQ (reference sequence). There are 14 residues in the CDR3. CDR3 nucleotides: TGTGCCAGCAGCTCCGGGGGGGGCTGGGAAAAACTGTTTTTT. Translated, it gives CASSSGGGWEKLFF.

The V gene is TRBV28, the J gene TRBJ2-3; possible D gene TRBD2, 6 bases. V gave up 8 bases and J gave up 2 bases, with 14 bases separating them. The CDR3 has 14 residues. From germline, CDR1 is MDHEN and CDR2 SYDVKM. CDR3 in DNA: TGTGCCAGCCATAATAGCGGATCCACAGATACGCAGTATTTT. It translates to CASHNSGSTDTQYF.

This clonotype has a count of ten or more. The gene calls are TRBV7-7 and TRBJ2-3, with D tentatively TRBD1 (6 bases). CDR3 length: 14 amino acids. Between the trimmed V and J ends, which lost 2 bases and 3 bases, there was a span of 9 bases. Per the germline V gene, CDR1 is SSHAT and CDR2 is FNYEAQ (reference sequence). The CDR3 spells CASSLHQGTDTQYF. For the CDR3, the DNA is TGTGCCAGCAGCTTACACCAGGGGACAGATACGCAGTATTTT. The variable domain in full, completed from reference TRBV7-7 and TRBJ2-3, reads GAGVSQSPRYKVTKRGQDVTLRCDPISSHATLYWYQQALGQGPEFLTYFNYEAQPDKSGLPSDRFSAERPEGSISTLTIQRTEQRDSAMYRCASSLHQGTDTQYFGPGTRLTVL.

The CDR3 protein is CASSSSGTGGGYTF. CDR3 bases: TGTGCCAGCAGTTCCTCCGGGACAGGGGGTGGCTACACCTTC. The V and J genes are TRBV6-5 and TRBJ1-2; 11 bases line up with TRBD1. The CDR3 consists of 14 residues. The germline V gene has CDR1 MNHEY and CDR2 SVGAGI. The ends lost 4 bases at V and 7 bases at J; junction bases unmatched: 5.

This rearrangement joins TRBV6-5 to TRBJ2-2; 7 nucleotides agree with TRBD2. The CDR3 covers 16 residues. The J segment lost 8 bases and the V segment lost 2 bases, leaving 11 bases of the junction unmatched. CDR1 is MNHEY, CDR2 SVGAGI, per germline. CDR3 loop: CASSYMAGALGGELFF. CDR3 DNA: TGTGCCAGCAGTTACATGGCGGGAGCCCTTGGGGGGGAGCTGTTTTTT.

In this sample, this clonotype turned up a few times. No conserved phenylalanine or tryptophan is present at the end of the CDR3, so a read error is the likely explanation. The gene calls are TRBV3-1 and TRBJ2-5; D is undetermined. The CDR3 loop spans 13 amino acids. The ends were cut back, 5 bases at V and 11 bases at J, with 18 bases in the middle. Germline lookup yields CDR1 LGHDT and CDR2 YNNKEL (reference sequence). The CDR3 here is CASSFVIPSQQYV. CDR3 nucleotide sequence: TGTGCCAGCAGCTTCGTCATTCCTTCCCAGCAGTACGTC.

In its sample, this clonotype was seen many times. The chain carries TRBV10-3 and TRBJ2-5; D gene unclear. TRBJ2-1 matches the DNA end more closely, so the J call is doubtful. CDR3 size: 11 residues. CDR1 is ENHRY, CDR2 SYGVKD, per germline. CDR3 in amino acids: CAISESVEQFF. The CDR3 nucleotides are TGTGCCATCAGTGAGTCGGTGGAGCAGTTCTTC.

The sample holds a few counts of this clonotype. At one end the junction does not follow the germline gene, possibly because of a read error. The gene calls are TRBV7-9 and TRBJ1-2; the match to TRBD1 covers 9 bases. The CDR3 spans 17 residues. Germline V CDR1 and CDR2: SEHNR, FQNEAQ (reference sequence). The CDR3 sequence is CASSLSGTGRFNYDYTF. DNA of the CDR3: TGTGCCAGCAGCTTATCTGGGACAGGGCGATTCAACTATGACTACACCTTC.

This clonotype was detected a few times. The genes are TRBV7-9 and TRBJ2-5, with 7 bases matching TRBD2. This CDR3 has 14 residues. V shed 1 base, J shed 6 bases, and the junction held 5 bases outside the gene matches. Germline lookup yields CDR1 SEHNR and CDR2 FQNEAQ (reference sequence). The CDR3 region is CASSLEGLVKTQYF. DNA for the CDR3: TGTGCCAGCAGCTTAGAAGGACTAGTGAAGACCCAGTACTTC.

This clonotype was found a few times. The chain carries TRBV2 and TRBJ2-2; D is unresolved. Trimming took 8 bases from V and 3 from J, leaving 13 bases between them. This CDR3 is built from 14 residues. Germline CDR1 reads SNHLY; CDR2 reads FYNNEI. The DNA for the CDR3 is TGTGCCAGCCGTGTGACAATTGACACCGGGGAGCTGTTTTTT. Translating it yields CASRVTIDTGELFF.

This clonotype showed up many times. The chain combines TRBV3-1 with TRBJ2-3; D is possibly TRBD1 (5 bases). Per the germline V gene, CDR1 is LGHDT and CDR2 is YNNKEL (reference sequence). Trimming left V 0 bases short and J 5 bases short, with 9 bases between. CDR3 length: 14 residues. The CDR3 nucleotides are TGTGCCAGCAGCCAAGAGGGGCGCGGAGATACGCAGTATTTT. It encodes CASSQEGRGDTQYF.

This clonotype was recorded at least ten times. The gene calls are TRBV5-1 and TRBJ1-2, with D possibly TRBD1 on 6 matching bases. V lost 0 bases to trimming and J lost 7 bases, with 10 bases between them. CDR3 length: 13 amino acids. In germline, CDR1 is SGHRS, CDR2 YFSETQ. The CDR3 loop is CASSLAQGSGYTF. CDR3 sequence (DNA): TGCGCCAGCAGCTTGGCACAGGGTTCTGGCTACACCTTC.

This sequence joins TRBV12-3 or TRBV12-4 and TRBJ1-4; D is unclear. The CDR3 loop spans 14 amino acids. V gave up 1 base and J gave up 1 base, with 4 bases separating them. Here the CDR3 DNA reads TGTGCCAGCAGTTTAGTTAGAACTAATGAAAAACTGTTTTTT. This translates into CASSLVRTNEKLFF.

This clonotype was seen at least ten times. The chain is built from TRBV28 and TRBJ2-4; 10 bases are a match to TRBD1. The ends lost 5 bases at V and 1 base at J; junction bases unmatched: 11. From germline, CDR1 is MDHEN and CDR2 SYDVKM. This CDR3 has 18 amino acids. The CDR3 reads CASSPGQGSGNAKNIQYF. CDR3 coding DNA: TGTGCCAGCAGTCCGGGACAGGGGTCTGGTAATGCCAAAAACATTCAGTACTTC.

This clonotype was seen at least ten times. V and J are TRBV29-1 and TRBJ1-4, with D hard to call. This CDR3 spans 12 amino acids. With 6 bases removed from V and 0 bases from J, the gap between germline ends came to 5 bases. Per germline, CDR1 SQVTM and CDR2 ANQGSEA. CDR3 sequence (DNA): TGCAGCGTGGGGTCAACTAATGAAAAACTGTTTTTT. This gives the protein CSVGSTNEKLFF. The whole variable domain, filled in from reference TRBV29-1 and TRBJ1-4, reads SAVISQKPSRDICQRGTSLTIQCQVDSQVTMMFWYRQQPGQSLTLIATANQGSEATYESGFVIDKFPISRPNLTFSTLTVSNMSPEDSSIYLCSVGSTNEKLFFGSGTQLSVL.

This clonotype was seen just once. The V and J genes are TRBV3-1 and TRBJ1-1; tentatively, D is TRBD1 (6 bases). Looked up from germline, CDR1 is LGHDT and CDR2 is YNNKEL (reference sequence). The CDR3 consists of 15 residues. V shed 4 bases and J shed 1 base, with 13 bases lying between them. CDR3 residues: CASSRGGQRNTEAFF. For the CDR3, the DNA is TGTGCCAGCAGCCGGGGGGGGCAGAGGAACACTGAAGCTTTCTTT.

The CDR3: CASSQSGGAINEQFF. The CDR3 DNA is TGTGCCAGCAGCCAGAGCGGGGGGGCCATAAATGAGCAGTTCTTC. The chain employs TRBV7-2 and TRBJ2-5, with 10 bases identical to TRBD2. The DNA end is more similar to TRBJ2-1, so the J call may be wrong. CDR1 and CDR2 from the germline V gene are SGHTA and FQGNSA. The CDR3 is made up of 15 amino acids.

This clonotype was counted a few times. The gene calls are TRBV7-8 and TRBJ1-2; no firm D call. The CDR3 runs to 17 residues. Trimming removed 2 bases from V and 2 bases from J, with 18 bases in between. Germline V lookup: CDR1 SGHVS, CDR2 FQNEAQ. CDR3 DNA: TGTGCCAGCAGCTTAAACGGCAGAATCTTCCGAAACTATGGCTACACCTTC. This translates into CASSLNGRIFRNYGYTF.